This record concerns one TCR beta chain sequence. TCRdb fed the RT-PCR reads into MiXCR, producing one record per CDR3 protein. The sample contains hundreds of thousands of distinct CDR3 sequences, approximately 15% of which appear only once. Germline loops: CDR1 SNHLY, CDR2 FYNNEI. The CDR3 is 16 residues long. V lost 4 bases and J lost 8, with 23 bases in between. This chain uses TRBV2 with TRBJ1-2; tentative D call: TRBD1 (6 bases). Sequenced sample: memory CD4+ T cells from blood. The TCR comes from a female donor in good health, serving as a healthy control. This chain's CDR3 is CASSGIFVGGNSGYTF. In DNA, the CDR3 is TGTGCCAGCAGTGGTATCTTTGTAGGGGGGAACAGCGGCTACACCTTC.